The source of this T cell receptor beta chain is a study of T cell responses to AZD1222 COVID-19 vaccine. V dropped 5 bases and J dropped 2 bases, with 16 bases sitting between them. CDR3 length: 15 amino acids. Germline CDR1 and CDR2: MNHEY and SVGAGI. Libraries were prepared by immunoSEQ multiplex PCR; TCRdb keeps only in-frame clonotypes and omits some of them. The table includes roughly 120,000 clones, more than 85% detected once. Sequenced material: peripheral blood, taken on day 0 of AZD1222 vaccination. This receptor was taken from an adult in good health. J is TRBJ2-7 and V is TRBV6-5; no clear D gene. The DNA for the CDR3 is TGTGCCAGCAGTACATCCGACGTATTTACCTACGAGCAGTACTTC. The encoded protein is CASSTSDVFTYEQYF.